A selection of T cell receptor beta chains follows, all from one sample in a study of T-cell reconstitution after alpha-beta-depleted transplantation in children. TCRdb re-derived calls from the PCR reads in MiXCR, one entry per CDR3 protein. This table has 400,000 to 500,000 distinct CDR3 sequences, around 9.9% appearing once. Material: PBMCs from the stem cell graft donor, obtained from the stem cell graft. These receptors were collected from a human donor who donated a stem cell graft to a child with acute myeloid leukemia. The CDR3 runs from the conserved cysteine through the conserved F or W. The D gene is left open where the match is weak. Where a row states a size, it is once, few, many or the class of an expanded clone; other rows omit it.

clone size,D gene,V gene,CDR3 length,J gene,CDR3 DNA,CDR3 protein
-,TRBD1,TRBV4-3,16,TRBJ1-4,TGCGCCAGCAGCCGTTCCGGGACAGGGCTTAATGAAAAACTGTTTTTT,CASSRSGTGLNEKLFF
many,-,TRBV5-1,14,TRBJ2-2,TGCGCCAGCAGCTTCAGGGGCCGGACCGGGGAGCTGTTTTTT,CASSFRGRTGELFF
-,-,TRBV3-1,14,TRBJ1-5,TGTGCCAGCAGCCTCACTTATTTCCATCAGCCCCAGCATTTT,CASSLTYFHQPQHF
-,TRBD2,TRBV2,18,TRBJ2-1,TGTGCCAGCAGTCCCGCCGCCCCTGAGCTAGCGGGGGAAAATGAGCAGTTCTTC,CASSPAAPELAGENEQFF
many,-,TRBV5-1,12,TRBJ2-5,TGTGCCAGCAGTTTAGTAGGGGAGACCCAGTACTTC,CASSLVGETQYF
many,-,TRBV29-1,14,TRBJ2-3,TGCAGCGTGCAGGCGGGTGTATTGCCAGATACGCAGTATTTT,CSVQAGVLPDTQYF
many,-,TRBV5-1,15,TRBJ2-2,TGCGCCAGCAGCATCGGGGGCTGGAACACCGGGGAGCTGTTTTTT,CASSIGGWNTGELFF
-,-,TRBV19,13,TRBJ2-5,TGTGCCAGTAATGGGGGGGCCTTAGAGACCCAGTACTTC,CASNGGALETQYF
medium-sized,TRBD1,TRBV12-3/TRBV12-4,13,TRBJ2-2,TGTGCCACCGGGACAGGGGTTGACGGGGAGCTGTTTTTT,CATGTGVDGELFF
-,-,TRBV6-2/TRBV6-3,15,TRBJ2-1,TGTGCCAGCAGTTATCTGCTGAGCTCCTACAATGAGCAGTTCTTC,CASSYLLSSYNEQFF
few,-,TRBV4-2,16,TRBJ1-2,TGTGCCAGCAGCCAAGATTCATCAGTACCTAACTATGGCTACACCTTC,CASSQDSSVPNYGYTF
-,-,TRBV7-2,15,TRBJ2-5,TGTGCCAGCAGCCCAGGGACTTACGAACAAGAGACCCAGTACTTC,CASSPGTYEQETQYF
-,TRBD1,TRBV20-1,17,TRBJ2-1,TGCTGTGCTAGGGGACAGGGTGTACATTTGGGTTACAATGAGCAGTTCTTC,CCARGQGVHLGYNEQFF
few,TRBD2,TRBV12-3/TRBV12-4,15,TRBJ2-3,TGTGCCAGCAGTTTCTCGGGAGGGTTAGGAGATACGCAGTATTTT,CASSFSGGLGDTQYF
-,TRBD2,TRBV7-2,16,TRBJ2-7,TGTGCCAGCAGCCTAACTAGCGGGCAGAGCTCCTACGAGCAGTACTTC,CASSLTSGQSSYEQYF
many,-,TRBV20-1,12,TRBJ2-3,TGCAGTGCTGACGACCGATCAAAGACGCAGTATTTT,CSADDRSKTQYF
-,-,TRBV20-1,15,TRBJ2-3,TGCAGTGCTGTAGACGCCTCGACTAGCACAGATACGCAGTATTTT,CSAVDASTSTDTQYF
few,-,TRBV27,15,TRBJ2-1,TGTGCCAGCAGTCCCGGACAGGGAGGGCTCGTTGAGCAGTTCTTC,CASSPGQGGLVEQFF
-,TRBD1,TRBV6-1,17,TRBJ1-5,TGTGCCAGCAGCCTAGGACAGGGCCCCGATAGCAATCAGCCCCAGCATTTT,CASSLGQGPDSNQPQHF
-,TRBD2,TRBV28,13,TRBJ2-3,TGTGCCAGCTGGACTAGTTCCCCAGATACGCAGTATTTT,CASWTSSPDTQYF
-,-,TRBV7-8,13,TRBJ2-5,TGTGCCAGCAGCTTCCATTATCAAGAGACCCAGTACTTC,CASSFHYQETQYF
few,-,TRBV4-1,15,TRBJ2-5,TGCGCCAGCAGCCCCTCCGATAGGATACAAGAGACCCAGTACTTC,CASSPSDRIQETQYF
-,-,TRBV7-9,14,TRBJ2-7,TGTGCCAGCAGCCATCCGACAGGTTCGGTCGAGCAGTACTTC,CASSHPTGSVEQYF
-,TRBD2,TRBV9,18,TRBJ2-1,TGTGCCAGCAGCGTACTAGCGGGGGGCTTCGGGGGCTACAATGAGCAGTTCTTC,CASSVLAGGFGGYNEQFF
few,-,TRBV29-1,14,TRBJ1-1,TGCAGCGTTGTAACAGGACCCATGAACACTGAAGCTTTCTTT,CSVVTGPMNTEAFF
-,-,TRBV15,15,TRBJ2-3,TGTGCCACCAGCAGAGAAGGGGGTTTAGTAGATACGCAGTATTTT,CATSREGGLVDTQYF
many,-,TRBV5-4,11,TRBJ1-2,TGTGCCAGCAGCACTGGGGCGGGCTACACCTTC,CASSTGAGYTF
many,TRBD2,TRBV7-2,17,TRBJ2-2,TGTGCCAGCAGGACTAGCGGCTCCTTTGGGGCTACCGGGGAGCTGTTTTTT,CASRTSGSFGATGELFF
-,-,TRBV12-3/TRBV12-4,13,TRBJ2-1,TGTGCCAGCAGTTATAAGCGGCACAATGAGCAGTTCTTC,CASSYKRHNEQFF
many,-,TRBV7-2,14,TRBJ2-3,TGTGCCAGCAGCTTAGACAGTGTCGCAGATACGCAGTATTTT,CASSLDSVADTQYF
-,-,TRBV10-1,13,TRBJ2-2,TGCGCCAGCAGTGCCCGACAGGCCGGGGAGCTGTTTTTT,CASSARQAGELFF
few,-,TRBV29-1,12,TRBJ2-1,TGCAGCGTTGTACACCTGGACAATGAGCAGTTCTTC,CSVVHLDNEQFF
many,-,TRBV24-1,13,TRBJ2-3,TGTGCCACCAGTGCGCCTAGCACAGATACGCAGTATTTT,CATSAPSTDTQYF
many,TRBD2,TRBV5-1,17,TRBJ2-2,TGCGCCAGCAGCTTGGAGCCTAGCGGGGGGGCTTCCGGGGAGCTGTTTTTT,CASSLEPSGGASGELFF
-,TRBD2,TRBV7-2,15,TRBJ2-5,TGTGCCAGCAGCTCGGTATCTAGCGGACAAGAGACCCAGTACTTC,CASSSVSSGQETQYF
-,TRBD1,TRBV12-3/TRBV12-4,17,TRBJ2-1,TGTGCCAGCTCGACCACCGGGACAGGGGGCCACTACAATGAGCAGTTCTTC,CASSTTGTGGHYNEQFF
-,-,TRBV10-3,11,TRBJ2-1,TGTGCCATCAGGAATAACAATGAGCAGTTCTTC,CAIRNNNEQFF
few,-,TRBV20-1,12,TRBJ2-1,TGCAGTGCTAGCGCTGACTACAATGAGCAGTTCTTC,CSASADYNEQFF
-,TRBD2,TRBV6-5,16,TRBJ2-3,TGTGCCAGCAGTTACCCGTCCGGGAGGAGCACAGATACGCAGTATTTT,CASSYPSGRSTDTQYF
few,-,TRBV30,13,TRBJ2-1,TGTGCCTGGAGTGTCAGGACATTCAATGAGCAGTTCTTC,CAWSVRTFNEQFF
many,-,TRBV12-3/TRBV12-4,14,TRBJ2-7,TGTGCCAGCAGGCGACAGGAAAGCTCCTACGAGCAGTACTTC,CASRRQESSYEQYF